The 17 T cell receptor beta chains reported below all come from one sample, sequenced in a study of T cells in narcolepsy. Using immunoSEQ multiplex PCR, the repertoire was profiled, and TCRdb retains in-frame clones only, with some absent. The sample comprises 30,000 to 45,000 clones, roughly nine tenths of which are singletons, and more than 0.8% rests with the top ten. The sequencing sample was made of CD45RA- memory CD4+ T cells from PBMCs. The source is a human donor with narcolepsy.

This clone was counted only a few times. The rearrangement uses TRBV2 and TRBJ2-5; TRBD1 is a possible D gene (5 bases). CDR3 length: 13 amino acids. The germline V and J ends were trimmed by 2 bases and 2 bases, with 6 bases remaining between them. The germline V gene encodes CDR1 SNHLY and CDR2 FYNNEI. CDR3: CASSEYRQETQYF. The CDR3 DNA reads as TGTGCCAGCAGTGAATACAGGCAAGAGACCCAGTACTTC.

CDR3 protein: CASSLINSPKNIQYF. For the CDR3, the DNA is TGTGCCAGCAGTTTAATTAACAGTCCCAAAAACATTCAGTACTTC. The chain carries TRBV28 and TRBJ2-4; no firm D call. The CDR3 loop spans 15 amino acids. With 2 bases removed from V and 2 bases from J, the gap between germline ends came to 10 bases. CDR1 and CDR2 from the germline V gene are MDHEN and SYDVKM.

The chain couples TRBV5-1 to TRBJ2-7; D is unclear. The V and J ends lost 0 bases and 6 bases respectively, with 10 bases between them. CDR3 length equals 13 residues. Germline V gives CDR1 SGHRS, CDR2 YFSETQ. CDR3 in DNA: TGCGCCAGCAGCTTGGAAGGGTTCGGCGAGCAGTACTTC. As protein: CASSLEGFGEQYF.

V and J are TRBV28 and TRBJ2-7; a possible D gene is TRBD2 (6 bases). CDR1 and CDR2 from the germline V gene are MDHEN and SYDVKM. V lost 7 bases and J lost 1, with 11 bases in between. This CDR3 is 13 amino acids long. As DNA, the CDR3 is TGTGCCAGCAAGGAGGGATCGTCCTACGAGCAGTACTTC. Protein sequence: CASKEGSSYEQYF.

The chain couples TRBV6-6 to TRBJ2-3; 10 bases line up with TRBD2. Unmatched junction bases numbered 4, after V lost 2 bases and J lost 2 bases. Germline V gene data show CDR1 as MNHNY and CDR2 as SVGAGI (reference sequence). CDR3 length equals 16 residues. In DNA form, the CDR3 reads TGTGCCAGCAGTTACAGAAGCGGGGGGGACACAGATACGCAGTATTTT. It yields the protein CASSYRSGGDTDTQYF.

This clone was seen a handful of times. V gene TRBV15 combines with J gene TRBJ2-3, with 13 bases aligning to TRBD2. The V gene end was trimmed by 3 bases and the J gene end by 4 bases; junction bases not matched to a gene: 4. Germline V gene lookup returns CDR1 LNHNV and CDR2 YYDKDF (reference sequence). This CDR3 is built from 16 residues. The CDR3 DNA reads as TGTGCCACCAGCAGTCGACTAGCGGGGGGCTCAGATACGCAGTATTTT. This gives the protein CATSSRLAGGSDTQYF.

Comments on this clone: Other DNA sequences in the sample encode the same CDR3. The chain employs TRBV9 and TRBJ1-1; D call uncertain. Germline assignment: CDR1 SGDLS and CDR2 YYNGEE. V gave up 0 bases and J gave up 4 bases, with 7 bases separating them. The CDR3 loop spans 13 amino acids. CDR3 amino acids: CASSVDRGTEAFF. The CDR3 DNA follows: TGTGCCAGCAGCGTAGACAGAGGCACTGAAGCTTTCTTT.

As to this clone: The junction and the germline gene differ at one end; a read error may be behind it. V and J are TRBV7-2 and TRBJ2-2, with a weak D call TRBD1 (6 bases). The CDR3 is 16 residues long. The germline CDR1 and CDR2 sequences are SGHTA and FQGNSA. CDR3 residues: CASSPHGGSNTGEPFF. The CDR3 DNA reads TGTGCCAGCAGCCCCCATGGGGGCTCCAACACCGGGGAGCCGTTTTTT. Full variable domain (outside the CDR3, taken from reference TRBV7-2 and TRBJ2-2): GAGVSQSPSNKVTEKGKDVELRCDPISGHTALYWYRQSLGQGLEFLIYFQGNSAPDKSGLPSDRFSAERTGGSVSTLTIQRTQQEDSAVYLCASSPHGGSNTGEPFFGEGSRLTVL.

DNA for the CDR3: TGCGCCAGCAGCTTCGCGGGGGGCTCTTGGGAGACCCAGTACTTC. Translated: CASSFAGGSWETQYF. The chain couples TRBV5-1 to TRBJ2-5, with 8 bases aligning to TRBD2. The CDR3 consists of 15 residues. Germline V lookup: CDR1 SGHRS, CDR2 YFSETQ. The trim removed 2 bases at V and 5 bases at J, leaving 8 bases unmatched.

The rearrangement links TRBV7-3 to TRBJ1-6; no definite D call. The CDR3 runs to 13 residues. The germline V gene has CDR1 SGHTA and CDR2 FQGTGA. Between the trimmed V and J ends, which lost 4 bases and 6 bases, there was a span of 7 bases. CDR3 in amino acids: CASSSGRNSPLHF. CDR3 sequence (DNA): TGTGCCAGCAGCTCCGGTCGTAATTCACCCCTCCACTTT.

The chain combines TRBV30 with TRBJ2-3; maybe TRBD2 (6 bases). Looked up from germline, CDR1 is GTSNPN and CDR2 is SVGIG (reference sequence). The V gene lost 5 bases and the J gene lost 3 bases, with 12 bases spanning the gap. CDR3 size: 13 residues. The CDR3 loop reads CAWGFRGTDTQYF. DNA of the CDR3: TGTGCCTGGGGATTTCGGGGGACAGATACGCAGTATTTT.

The chain has TRBV6-1 and TRBJ1-6; a weak D match, TRBD1 (5 bases). Trimming removed 4 bases from V and 15 bases from J, with 19 bases in between. Germline V gene data show CDR1 as MNHNS and CDR2 as SASEGT. The CDR3 has 14 amino acids. DNA for the CDR3: TGTGCCAGCAGTGGGAGGGTATGGGACCCCCTCCTCCACTTT. It yields the protein CASSGRVWDPLLHF.

The genes are TRBV7-2 and TRBJ1-1; no clear D gene. This CDR3 region has 11 residues. Per germline, CDR1 SGHTA and CDR2 FQGNSA. Trimming removed 8 bases from V and 4 bases from J, with 8 bases in between. CDR3 residues: CASSRGTEAFF. In DNA, the CDR3 is TGTGCCAGCTCGAGAGGCACTGAAGCTTTCTTT.

This chain connects TRBV6-6 to TRBJ2-5, with 10 bases lining up with TRBD2. Germline loops: CDR1 MNHNY, CDR2 SVGAGI (reference sequence). Trimming removed 7 bases from V and 4 bases from J; junction bases left unmatched: 3. The CDR3 is 13 residues long. The CDR3: CASNLAGAETQYF. The CDR3 DNA reads TGTGCCAGCAACCTAGCGGGGGCAGAGACCCAGTACTTC.

This clone was counted between two and nine times. The genes are TRBV2 and TRBJ2-7; no firm D call. The CDR3 runs to 14 residues. Trimming took 4 bases from V and 8 from J, leaving 18 bases between them. Germline V gene sequence: CDR1 SNHLY, CDR2 FYNNEI. This chain's CDR3 is CASSVGQVTAQQYF. The CDR3 DNA reads as TGTGCCAGCAGTGTAGGGCAGGTAACGGCTCAGCAGTACTTC.

The J gene is TRBJ1-4, the V gene TRBV19; D is ambiguous. The CDR3 runs 15 residues. Trimming cost V 6 bases and J 0 bases, with 11 bases left between them. Germline assignment: CDR1 LNHDA and CDR2 SQIVND (reference sequence). CDR3: CASSPPGPTNEKLFF. The CDR3 DNA is TGTGCCAGTAGCCCGCCGGGTCCAACTAATGAAAAACTGTTTTTT.

The V gene is TRBV6-6, the J gene TRBJ2-5; 7 positions agree with TRBD1. Germline CDR1 reads MNHNY; CDR2 reads SVGAGI (reference sequence). V shed 5 bases, J shed 10 bases, and the junction held 7 bases outside the gene matches. This CDR3 comprises 12 residues. CDR3 in amino acids: CASSTDRANQYF. CDR3 bases: TGTGCCAGCAGTACCGACAGGGCGAACCAGTACTTC.